This TCR beta chain was found in a study of cytomegalovirus exposure and HLA in healthy donors. CDR3 size: 14 residues. Per the germline V gene, CDR1 is SGHAT and CDR2 is FQNNGV. Primers: 60 Vbeta forward and 13 Jbeta reverse. Here immunoSEQ multiplex PCR was the method, and the copy in TCRdb shows in-frame clones only, minus some. The sample holds fewer than 200,000 clones; 82% are singletons and the top ten take roughly 1.5%. Specimen: PBMCs. The V call is TRBV11-2, the J call TRBJ2-5; 7 bases agree with TRBD1. TRBJ2-7 explains the end of the DNA better; the J call may be wrong. The sequence came from a male donor in good health and CMV-seronegative. The CDR3 here is CASSLSGRGYEQYF. Written as DNA, the CDR3 is TGTGCCAGCAGCTTAAGCGGCAGGGGGTACGAGCAGTACTTC.